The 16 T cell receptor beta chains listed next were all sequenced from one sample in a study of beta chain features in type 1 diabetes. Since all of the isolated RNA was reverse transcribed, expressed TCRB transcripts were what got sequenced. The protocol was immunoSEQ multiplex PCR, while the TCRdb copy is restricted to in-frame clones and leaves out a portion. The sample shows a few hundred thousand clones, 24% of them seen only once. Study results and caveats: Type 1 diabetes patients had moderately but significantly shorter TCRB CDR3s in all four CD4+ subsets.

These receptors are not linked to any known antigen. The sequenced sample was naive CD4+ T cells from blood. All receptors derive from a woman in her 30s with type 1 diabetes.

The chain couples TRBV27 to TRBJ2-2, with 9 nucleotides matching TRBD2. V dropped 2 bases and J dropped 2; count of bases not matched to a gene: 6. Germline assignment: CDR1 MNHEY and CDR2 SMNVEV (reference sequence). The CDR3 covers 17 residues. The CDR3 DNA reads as TGTGCCAGCAGTTTAAGGGCTAGCGGGACCAACACCGGGGAGCTGTTTTTT. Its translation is CASSLRASGTNTGELFF.

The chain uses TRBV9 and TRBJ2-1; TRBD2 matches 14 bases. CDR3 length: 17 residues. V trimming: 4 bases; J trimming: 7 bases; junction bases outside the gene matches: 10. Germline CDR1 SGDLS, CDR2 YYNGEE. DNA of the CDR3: TGTGCCAGCAGCATCTCATCCGGGACTAGCGGGGGAAATGAGCAGTTCTTC. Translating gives CASSISSGTSGGNEQFF.

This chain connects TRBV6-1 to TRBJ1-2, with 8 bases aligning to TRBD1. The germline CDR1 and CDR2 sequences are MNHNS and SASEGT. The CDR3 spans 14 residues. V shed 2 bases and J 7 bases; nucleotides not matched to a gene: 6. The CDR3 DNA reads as TGTGCCAGCAGTGAACAGGGGGCGATAGGTGGCTACACCTTC. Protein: CASSEQGAIGGYTF.

The CDR3, as DNA: TGTGCCTTGGGAGGGACTAGCGGTCTTGAGCAGTTCTTC. Translating gives CALGGTSGLEQFF. The chain couples TRBV30 to TRBJ2-1; TRBD2 matches at 11 bases. Germline CDR1 reads GTSNPN; CDR2 reads SVGIG (reference sequence). This CDR3 has 13 residues. The junction had 8 bases not matched to a gene; V was cut back by 7 bases and J by 9 bases.

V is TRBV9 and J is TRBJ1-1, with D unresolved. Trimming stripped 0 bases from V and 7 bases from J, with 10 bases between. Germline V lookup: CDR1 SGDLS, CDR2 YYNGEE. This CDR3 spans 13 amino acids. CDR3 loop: CASSVGQIDEAFF. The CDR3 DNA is TGTGCCAGCAGCGTAGGGCAGATCGATGAAGCTTTCTTT. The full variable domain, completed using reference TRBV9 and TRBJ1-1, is DSGVTQTPKHLITATGQRVTLRCSPRSGDLSVYWYQQSLDQGLQFLIQYYNGEERAKGNILERFSAQQFPDLHSELNLSSLELGDSALYFCASSVGQIDEAFFGQGTRLTVV.

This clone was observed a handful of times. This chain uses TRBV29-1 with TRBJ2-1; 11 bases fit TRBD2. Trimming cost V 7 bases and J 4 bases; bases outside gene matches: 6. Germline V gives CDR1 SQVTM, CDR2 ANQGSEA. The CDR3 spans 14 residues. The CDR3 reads CSGTGLADYNEQFF. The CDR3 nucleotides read TGCAGCGGGACGGGACTAGCGGATTACAATGAGCAGTTCTTC.

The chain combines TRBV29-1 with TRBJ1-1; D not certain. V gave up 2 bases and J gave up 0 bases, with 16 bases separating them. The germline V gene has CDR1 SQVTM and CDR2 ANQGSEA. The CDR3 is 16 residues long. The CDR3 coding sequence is TGCAGCGTTGAACCCACTCGCGGCAGAATGAACACTGAAGCTTTCTTT. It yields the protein CSVEPTRGRMNTEAFF. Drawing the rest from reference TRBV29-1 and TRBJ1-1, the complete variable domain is SAVISQKPSRDICQRGTSLTIQCQVDSQVTMMFWYRQQPGQSLTLIATANQGSEATYESGFVIDKFPISRPNLTFSTLTVSNMSPEDSSIYLCSVEPTRGRMNTEAFFGQGTRLTVV.

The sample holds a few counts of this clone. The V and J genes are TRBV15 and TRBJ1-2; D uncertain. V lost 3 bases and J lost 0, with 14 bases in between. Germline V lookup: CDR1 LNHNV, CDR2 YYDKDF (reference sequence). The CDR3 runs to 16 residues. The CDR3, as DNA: TGTGCCACCAGCAGCATCCCCGGGGTTACTAACTATGGCTACACCTTC. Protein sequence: CATSSIPGVTNYGYTF.

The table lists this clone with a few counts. The chain's CDR3 is CASFLAGSYEQYF. CDR3 coding DNA: TGTGCCAGCTTCTTAGCGGGAAGCTACGAGCAGTACTTC. This rearrangement joins TRBV28 to TRBJ2-7; TRBD2 matches 8 bases. The V and J ends lost 8 bases and 3 bases, in that order; junction bases with no gene match: 6. This CDR3 region has 13 residues. Germline V lookup: CDR1 MDHEN, CDR2 SYDVKM.

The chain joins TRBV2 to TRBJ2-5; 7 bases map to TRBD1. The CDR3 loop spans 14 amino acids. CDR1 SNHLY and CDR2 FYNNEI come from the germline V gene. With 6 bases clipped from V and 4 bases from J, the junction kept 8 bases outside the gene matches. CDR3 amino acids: CASRGDEGAETQYF. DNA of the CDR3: TGTGCCAGCAGGGGGGACGAGGGGGCAGAGACCCAGTACTTC.

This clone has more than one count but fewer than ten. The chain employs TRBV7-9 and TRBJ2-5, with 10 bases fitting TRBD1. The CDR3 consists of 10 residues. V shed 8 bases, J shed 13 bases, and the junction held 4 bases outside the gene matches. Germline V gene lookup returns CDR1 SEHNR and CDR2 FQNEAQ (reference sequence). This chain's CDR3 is CASGQGGLYF. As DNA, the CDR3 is TGTGCCAGCGGACAGGGGGGGTTGTACTTC.

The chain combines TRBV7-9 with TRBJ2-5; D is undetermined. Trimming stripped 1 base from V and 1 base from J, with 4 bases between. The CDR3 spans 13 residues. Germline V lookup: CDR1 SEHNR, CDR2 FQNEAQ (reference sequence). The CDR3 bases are TGTGCCAGCAGCTTAGTCGTCCAAGAGACCCAGTACTTC. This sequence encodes CASSLVVQETQYF.

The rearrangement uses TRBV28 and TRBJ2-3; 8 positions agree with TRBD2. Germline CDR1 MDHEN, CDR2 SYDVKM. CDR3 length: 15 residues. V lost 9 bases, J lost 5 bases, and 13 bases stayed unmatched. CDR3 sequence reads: CASWGQAGVGDTQYF. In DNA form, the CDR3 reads TGTGCCAGTTGGGGTCAAGCGGGAGTGGGAGATACGCAGTATTTT.

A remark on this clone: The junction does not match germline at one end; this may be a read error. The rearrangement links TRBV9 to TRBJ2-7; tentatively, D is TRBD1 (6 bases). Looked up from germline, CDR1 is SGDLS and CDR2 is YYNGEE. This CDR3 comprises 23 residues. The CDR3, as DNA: TGTGCCAGCAGGGTAGGGTCCAGGGGACGGAGTCTCAGACCCGTCTCAGTTGGTGGAGAGCAGTACTTC. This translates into CASRVGSRGRSLRPVSVGGEQYF.

This CDR3 reads CASSPGQYNEQFF. For the CDR3, the DNA is TGTGCCAGCAGCCCAGGACAGTACAATGAGCAGTTCTTC. V usage is TRBV7-9 and J usage is TRBJ2-1; D perhaps matches TRBD1 (6 bases). The CDR3 has 13 amino acids. The germline gives CDR1 SEHNR, CDR2 FQNEAQ (reference sequence). Between the trimmed V and J ends, which lost 5 bases and 4 bases, there was a span of 9 bases.

CDR3 coding DNA: TGCAGCGTAGCGACAGTATTGGGGCAGTACTTC. Its protein is CSVATVLGQYF. The genes are TRBV29-1 and TRBJ2-7; D might be TRBD1 (5 bases). This CDR3 region has 11 residues. V was shortened by 6 bases and J by 9 bases, with 15 bases between the two germline ends. Germline values: CDR1 SQVTM, CDR2 ANQGSEA.